A single sample is the source of the 11 T cell receptor beta chains below, sequenced in a study of blood T cell repertoires in COVID-19. The data were produced by immunoSEQ multiplex PCR, yet TCRdb's version contains in-frame clones alone and is incomplete. The sample includes some 200,000 clones, approximately 86% seen only once; the top ten take less than 3.5%. Sequencing was performed on peripheral blood. The receptors originated from a man in his sixties or seventies with acute or convalescent COVID-19.

A remark on this clone: One end of the junction varies from germline; a read error may be responsible. The chain has TRBV7-7 and TRBJ2-2; 8 nucleotides match TRBD1. CDR3 size: 17 residues. Germline V gene sequence: CDR1 SSHAT, CDR2 FNYEAQ (reference sequence). The CDR3 sequence is CASSLAPGGGNTGELFF. Written as DNA, the CDR3 is TGTGCTAGCAGCTTAGCCCCAGGGGGCGGGAACACCGGGGAGCTGTTTTTT.

This chain connects TRBV7-6 to TRBJ2-2; TRBD2 matches 9 bases. V was pared by 5 bases and J by 6 bases, with 4 bases of the junction left unmatched. The V gene's germline CDR1 is SGHVS and CDR2 FNYEAQ. The CDR3 runs to 14 residues. In DNA form, the CDR3 reads TGTGCCAGCAGCCCCGGGACTAGCCCCGGGGAGCTGTTTTTT. Translating gives CASSPGTSPGELFF.

The chain employs TRBV5-1 and TRBJ2-1; 8 nucleotides agree with TRBD2. The CDR3 loop spans 17 amino acids. Trimming at V came to 0 bases and at J to 6 bases, leaving 11 bases not matched to a gene. Germline V lookup: CDR1 SGHRS, CDR2 YFSETQ. CDR3: CASSLAARGGPGNEQFF. The CDR3 nucleotides are TGCGCCAGCAGCTTGGCCGCCCGGGGGGGGCCCGGCAATGAGCAGTTCTTC.

The V and J genes are TRBV4-2 and TRBJ1-2; 9 bases line up with TRBD1. The junction had 2 bases not matched to a gene; V was cut back by 4 bases and J by 2 bases. The CDR3 runs 14 residues. CDR1 is LGHNA, CDR2 YNFKEQ, per germline. The DNA for the CDR3 is TGTGCCAGCAGCCCCGGGACAGGGAACTATGGCTACACCTTC. Its protein product is CASSPGTGNYGYTF.

V gene TRBV28 combines with J gene TRBJ1-2; D is unresolved. The V gene's germline CDR1 is MDHEN and CDR2 SYDVKM. The CDR3 sequence is 17 residues long. V was clipped by 5 bases and J by 0 bases, with 19 bases between them. CDR3 nucleotides: TGTGCCAGCAGTCTTCCACCGTACAGACGTCCTAACTATGGCTACACCTTC. This sequence encodes CASSLPPYRRPNYGYTF.

This chain connects TRBV4-1 to TRBJ1-5; D remains ambiguous. Trimming removed 2 bases from V and 6 bases from J, with 5 bases in between. This CDR3 contains 12 residues. CDR1 and CDR2 from the germline V gene are MGHRA and YSYEKL. The CDR3 is CASSQRGQPQHF. The DNA of the CDR3 is TGCGCCAGCAGCCAACGGGGTCAGCCCCAGCATTTT.

The V gene is TRBV18, the J gene TRBJ1-2; possible D gene TRBD1, 6 bases. The V gene lost 3 bases and the J gene lost 6 bases, with 14 bases spanning the gap. Germline-derived CDR1 and CDR2 are KGHSH and LQKENI. CDR3 size: 14 residues. The CDR3 DNA follows: TGTGCCAGCTCACCGACACGGACAGCAAATGGCTACACCTTC. This encodes CASSPTRTANGYTF.

Details on this clone: This CDR3 is also generated by other DNA sequences in the sample. This sequence joins TRBV7-8 and TRBJ1-1; D unresolved. CDR3 length: 13 residues. Trimming stripped 1 base from V and 1 base from J, with 4 bases between. Germline values: CDR1 SGHVS, CDR2 FQNEAQ. CDR3 DNA: TGTGCCAGCAGCTTAGGTCAGAACACTGAAGCTTTCTTT. Translating it yields CASSLGQNTEAFF.

V usage is TRBV7-9 and J usage is TRBJ2-1, with D tentatively TRBD2 (6 bases). This CDR3 region has 14 residues. Trimming took off 3 bases at V and 2 bases at J, with 8 bases between the two ends. CDR1 SEHNR and CDR2 FQNEAQ come from the germline V gene (reference sequence). The CDR3 bases are TGTGCCAGCAGCTTGGAGGGAACCTACAATGAGCAGTTCTTC. Residues: CASSLEGTYNEQFF.

Only a few counts were recorded for this clone. The chain employs TRBV11-2 and TRBJ1-2, with D unresolved. Per the germline V gene, CDR1 is SGHAT and CDR2 is FQNNGV. The CDR3 covers 15 residues. Trimming removed 4 bases at V and 8 bases at J, with 20 bases between. This chain's CDR3 is CASSSEAGESAGYTF. The CDR3 bases are TGTGCCAGCAGCTCCGAGGCCGGGGAATCGGCCGGCTACACCTTC.

The J gene is TRBJ2-7, the V gene TRBV27, with 8 bases aligning to TRBD2. The CDR3 extends over 14 amino acids. Looked up from germline, CDR1 is MNHEY and CDR2 is SMNVEV (reference sequence). With V trimmed by 2 bases and J by 2 bases, 2 bases remained unmatched. CDR3 sequence reads: CASSLAGGPYEQYF. In DNA, the CDR3 is TGTGCCAGCAGTTTAGCGGGAGGCCCCTACGAGCAGTACTTC.